Included here is one T cell receptor (beta chain) sequence, with context. This CDR3 spans 14 amino acids. Germline lookup yields CDR1 SGHRS and CDR2 YFSETQ. Trimming removed 0 bases from V and 4 bases from J, with 10 bases in between. As processed by the authors: Cell counts per sample came from amplifying reference gene primers. The assay was immunoSEQ multiplex PCR, and TCRdb's table has in-frame clones only and misses some. The V and J calls and clone size were taken over from that table, and D and trimming were inferred from the DNA. The sample includes hundreds of thousands of clones, roughly 90% of them seen just once. This record comes from a study of blood T cell repertoires in COVID-19. Looking at the study overall: Sites across the United States, Italy and Spain contributed samples from acute and convalescent COVID-19. Sample material is recorded as cDNA or gDNA derived from T cells, B-cell-depleted T cells, or PBMCs.

The Seattle site enrolled patients during active infection and followed them longitudinally. The chain has TRBV5-1 and TRBJ1-1, with a tentative D call TRBD1 (5 bases). The receptor comes from a woman aged 60-75 years with COVID-19, enrolled during active disease. The specimen was peripheral blood. CDR3 nucleotides: TGCGCCAGCAGCTTGGGACAGTACTCCACTGAAGCTTTCTTT. Translation: CASSLGQYSTEAFF.